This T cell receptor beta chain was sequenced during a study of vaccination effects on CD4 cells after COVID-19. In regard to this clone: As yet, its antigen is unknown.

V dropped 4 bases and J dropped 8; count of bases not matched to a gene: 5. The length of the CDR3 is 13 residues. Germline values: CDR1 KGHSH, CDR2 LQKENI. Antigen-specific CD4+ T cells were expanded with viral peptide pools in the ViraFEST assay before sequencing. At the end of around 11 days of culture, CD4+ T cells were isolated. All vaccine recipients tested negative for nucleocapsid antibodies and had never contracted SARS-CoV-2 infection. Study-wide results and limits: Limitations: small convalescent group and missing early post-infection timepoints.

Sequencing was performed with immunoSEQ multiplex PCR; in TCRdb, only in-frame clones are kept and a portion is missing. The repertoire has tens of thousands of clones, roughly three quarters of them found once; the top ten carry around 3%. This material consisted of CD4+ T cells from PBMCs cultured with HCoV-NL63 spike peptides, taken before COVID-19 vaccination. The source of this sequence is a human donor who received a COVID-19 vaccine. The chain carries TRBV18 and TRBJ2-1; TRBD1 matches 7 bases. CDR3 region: CASSRPQGDEQFF. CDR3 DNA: TGTGCCAGCTCACGACCCCAGGGGGATGAGCAGTTCTTC.